The rows below give T cell receptor beta chains drawn from one sample of a study of OX40 agonist ivuxolimab in advanced cancers. Measured with immunoSEQ multiplex PCR; TCRdb has only the in-frame clones, and not every one. In the table there are over 60,000 clones, approximately 83% of which are singletons. The sample here was CD4+ or CD8+ T cells sorted from blood, taken in a trial of the OX40 agonist ivuxolimab. The receptors come from an adult with an advanced solid tumor such as melanoma, head and neck, liver or kidney cancer. The CDR3 runs from the conserved cysteine through the conserved F or W. A D gene is named only where the DNA matches it firmly. Size values are once, few and many counts, or a class for expanded clones, and some rows have none.

abundance: once
v_gene: TRBV30
j_gene: TRBJ1-1
d_gene: -
CDR3aa: CAWSALRNTEAFF
CDR3nt: TGTGCCTGGAGTGCTCTTAGGAACACTGAAGCTTTCTTT

abundance: -
v_gene: TRBV18
j_gene: TRBJ1-2
d_gene: -
CDR3aa: CASSSGAYGYTF
CDR3nt: TGTGCCAGCTCATCAGGGGCCTACGGCTACACCTTC

abundance: -
v_gene: TRBV4-2
j_gene: TRBJ1-1
d_gene: -
CDR3aa: CASSQEGTGFSGAFF
CDR3nt: TGTGCCAGCAGCCAAGAGGGTACGGGGTTCTCTGGAGCTTTCTTT

abundance: once
v_gene: TRBV12-5
j_gene: TRBJ2-7
d_gene: TRBD1
CDR3aa: CASGPGDRGHEQYF
CDR3nt: TGTGCTAGTGGTCCAGGGGACAGGGGCCACGAGCAGTACTTC

abundance: -
v_gene: TRBV6-6
j_gene: TRBJ1-5
d_gene: -
CDR3aa: CASSIRANQPQHF
CDR3nt: TGTGCCAGCAGTATCCGGGCCAATCAGCCCCAGCATTTT

abundance: -
v_gene: TRBV27
j_gene: TRBJ2-3
d_gene: TRBD2
CDR3aa: CASSKPGLRDTQYF
CDR3nt: TGTGCCAGCAGTAAACCGGGACTACGGGATACGCAGTATTTT

abundance: -
v_gene: TRBV4-2
j_gene: TRBJ1-2
d_gene: -
CDR3aa: CASSQVEGAAYYGYTF
CDR3nt: TGTGCCAGCAGCCAAGTTGAAGGGGCAGCTTACTATGGCTACACCTTC

abundance: -
v_gene: TRBV19
j_gene: TRBJ2-2
d_gene: TRBD1
CDR3aa: CASSTQGAGVDIPGELFF
CDR3nt: TGTGCCAGTAGTACCCAGGGGGCTGGAGTAGACATCCCCGGGGAGCTGTTTTTT

abundance: -
v_gene: TRBV6-1
j_gene: TRBJ1-2
d_gene: -
CDR3aa: CASTSAGGPNYGYTF
CDR3nt: TGTGCCAGCACCTCAGCCGGGGGCCCTAACTATGGCTACACCTTC

abundance: -
v_gene: TRBV6-1
j_gene: TRBJ2-7
d_gene: -
CDR3aa: CASNLRSYEQYF
CDR3nt: TGTGCCAGTAATTTACGGAGCTACGAGCAGTACTTC

abundance: -
v_gene: TRBV30
j_gene: TRBJ1-1
d_gene: -
CDR3aa: CAWSRRAMNTEAFF
CDR3nt: TGTGCCTGGAGTAGAAGGGCCATGAACACTGAAGCTTTCTTT

abundance: -
v_gene: TRBV7-2
j_gene: TRBJ1-5
d_gene: -
CDR3aa: CASSLINQPQHF
CDR3nt: TGTGCCAGCAGCTTGATTAATCAGCCCCAGCATTTT

abundance: -
v_gene: TRBV6-1
j_gene: TRBJ2-1
d_gene: -
CDR3aa: CASSTERGSYEQFF
CDR3nt: TGTGCCAGCAGTACAGAACGTGGGAGTTATGAGCAGTTCTTC

abundance: once
v_gene: TRBV12-5
j_gene: TRBJ2-5
d_gene: -
CDR3aa: CASGIDTTGKTQYF
CDR3nt: TGTGCTAGTGGTATAGACACCACGGGAAAGACCCAGTACTTC

abundance: -
v_gene: TRBV7-2
j_gene: TRBJ1-3
d_gene: TRBD1
CDR3aa: CASSRNSGAGGRNTIYF
CDR3nt: TGTGCCAGCAGCAGAAATTCCGGGGCAGGGGGCAGAAACACCATATATTTT

abundance: -
v_gene: TRBV9
j_gene: TRBJ1-2
d_gene: -
CDR3aa: CASSAQVGRGYGYTF
CDR3nt: TGTGCCAGCAGCGCCCAGGTGGGGAGAGGGTATGGCTACACCTTC

abundance: -
v_gene: TRBV7-3
j_gene: TRBJ2-3
d_gene: TRBD2
CDR3aa: CASSYLGSGARGTQYF
CDR3nt: TGTGCCAGCAGCTACCTCGGGAGCGGGGCGCGGGGTACGCAGTATTTT

abundance: -
v_gene: TRBV7-9
j_gene: TRBJ2-7
d_gene: TRBD1
CDR3aa: CASSFRDRDYEQYF
CDR3nt: TGTGCCAGCAGCTTCCGGGACAGGGACTACGAGCAGTACTTC

abundance: -
v_gene: TRBV7-8
j_gene: TRBJ1-5
d_gene: -
CDR3aa: CASSFPNQPQHF
CDR3nt: TGTGCCAGCAGCTTCCCAAATCAGCCCCAGCATTTT

abundance: -
v_gene: TRBV9
j_gene: TRBJ2-2
d_gene: -
CDR3aa: CASSVQTSGTGELFF
CDR3nt: TGTGCCAGCAGCGTACAAACTTCGGGCACCGGGGAGCTGTTTTTT

abundance: few
v_gene: TRBV5-1
j_gene: TRBJ1-1
d_gene: -
CDR3aa: CASSFGSEITEAFF
CDR3nt: TGCGCCAGCAGCTTCGGCAGCGAAATAACTGAAGCTTTCTTT

abundance: -
v_gene: TRBV29-1
j_gene: TRBJ1-5
d_gene: -
CDR3aa: CSVVFMGSNQPQHF
CDR3nt: TGCAGCGTTGTATTTATGGGCAGTAATCAGCCCCAGCATTTT

abundance: -
v_gene: TRBV7-8
j_gene: TRBJ2-5
d_gene: -
CDR3aa: CASSLRRTQETQYF
CDR3nt: TGTGCCAGCAGCTTAAGGAGGACTCAAGAGACCCAGTACTTC

abundance: -
v_gene: TRBV7-9
j_gene: TRBJ2-2
d_gene: TRBD1
CDR3aa: CASSLRQGPTGELFF
CDR3nt: TGTGCCAGCAGCTTAAGACAGGGTCCCACCGGGGAGCTGTTTTTT

abundance: -
v_gene: TRBV6-1
j_gene: TRBJ2-7
d_gene: -
CDR3aa: CASSEEDYREQYF
CDR3nt: TGTGCCAGCAGTGAGGAGGACTATCGCGAGCAGTACTTC

abundance: -
v_gene: TRBV14
j_gene: TRBJ2-7
d_gene: -
CDR3aa: CASSQENSGKQYF
CDR3nt: TGTGCCAGCAGCCAAGAGAATAGTGGGAAGCAGTACTTC

abundance: once
v_gene: TRBV5-6
j_gene: TRBJ1-2
d_gene: -
CDR3aa: CASSSGGDYGYTF
CDR3nt: TGTGCCAGCAGCAGCGGAGGCGACTATGGCTACACCTTC

abundance: -
v_gene: TRBV2
j_gene: TRBJ1-2
d_gene: -
CDR3aa: CASRPRGNYGYTF
CDR3nt: TGTGCCAGCAGACCCAGGGGAAACTATGGCTACACCTTC

abundance: once
v_gene: TRBV5-1
j_gene: TRBJ1-6
d_gene: -
CDR3aa: CASSVSPSQNSPLHF
CDR3nt: TGCGCCAGCAGCGTATCACCAAGTCAGAATTCACCCCTCCACTTT

abundance: -
v_gene: TRBV6-1
j_gene: TRBJ1-2
d_gene: TRBD1
CDR3aa: CASSFAGGGNGYTF
CDR3nt: TGTGCCAGCAGTTTTGCAGGGGGTGGTAATGGCTACACCTTC

abundance: -
v_gene: TRBV7-8
j_gene: TRBJ2-1
d_gene: TRBD2
CDR3aa: CASSPTSAGASQFF
CDR3nt: TGTGCCAGCAGCCCCACCTCAGCGGGGGCCTCACAGTTCTTC

abundance: -
v_gene: TRBV7-2
j_gene: TRBJ2-7
d_gene: -
CDR3aa: CASSPHRENPVF
CDR3nt: TGTGCCAGCAGTCCTCACAGGGAAAATCCAGTCTTC

abundance: -
v_gene: TRBV6-1
j_gene: TRBJ2-7
d_gene: -
CDR3aa: CASEAQAGEQYF
CDR3nt: TGTGCCAGCGAAGCGCAGGCCGGAGAGCAGTACTTC

abundance: -
v_gene: TRBV14
j_gene: TRBJ1-1
d_gene: -
CDR3aa: CASSLRPGEAFF
CDR3nt: TGTGCCAGCAGCCTACGGCCGGGGGAAGCTTTCTTT

abundance: -
v_gene: TRBV6-5
j_gene: TRBJ2-7
d_gene: -
CDR3aa: CASSYHNEQYF
CDR3nt: TGTGCCAGCAGTTACCATAACGAGCAGTACTTC

abundance: few
v_gene: TRBV4-2
j_gene: TRBJ2-7
d_gene: TRBD2
CDR3aa: CASSQGGIAGGAYEQYF
CDR3nt: TGTGCCAGCAGCCAAGGGGGCATAGCGGGGGGTGCCTACGAGCAGTACTTC

abundance: -
v_gene: TRBV13
j_gene: TRBJ2-3
d_gene: TRBD2
CDR3aa: CASSLTSLIRASGGQSTDTQYF
CDR3nt: TGTGCCAGCAGCTTAACTTCATTGATTAGGGCTAGCGGGGGGCAAAGCACAGATACGCAGTATTTT

abundance: -
v_gene: TRBV5-6
j_gene: TRBJ2-5
d_gene: TRBD2
CDR3aa: CASSTAGLARETQYF
CDR3nt: TGTGCCAGCAGCACCGCCGGACTAGCTCGAGAGACCCAGTACTTC

abundance: -
v_gene: TRBV7-9
j_gene: TRBJ2-7
d_gene: TRBD1
CDR3aa: CASSFPPGQGERSYEQYF
CDR3nt: TGTGCCAGCAGCTTTCCCCCGGGACAGGGGGAGAGATCCTACGAGCAGTACTTC

abundance: -
v_gene: TRBV5-6
j_gene: TRBJ2-3
d_gene: -
CDR3aa: CASSRGLSTDTQYF
CDR3nt: TGTGCCAGCAGCCGTGGACTGAGCACAGATACGCAGTATTTT

abundance: -
v_gene: TRBV7-8
j_gene: TRBJ1-6
d_gene: -
CDR3aa: CASSPEGVAGSYNSPLHF
CDR3nt: TGTGCCAGCAGCCCCGAAGGAGTCGCGGGAAGCTATAATTCACCCCTCCACTTT

abundance: -
v_gene: TRBV29-1
j_gene: TRBJ1-4
d_gene: -
CDR3aa: CSISGTDNNEKLFF
CDR3nt: TGCAGCATATCCGGGACGGATAATAATGAAAAACTGTTTTTT

abundance: -
v_gene: TRBV29-1
j_gene: TRBJ2-5
d_gene: TRBD2
CDR3aa: CSVKSSGAAQETQYF
CDR3nt: TGCAGCGTGAAAAGTAGCGGGGCCGCACAAGAGACCCAGTACTTC

abundance: once
v_gene: TRBV11-2
j_gene: TRBJ2-3
d_gene: -
CDR3aa: CASSRDSASTDTQYF
CDR3nt: TGTGCCAGCAGCCGCGACAGTGCTAGCACAGATACGCAGTATTTT

abundance: -
v_gene: TRBV12-5
j_gene: TRBJ2-7
d_gene: TRBD1
CDR3aa: CASGPRDRGYEQYF
CDR3nt: TGTGCTAGTGGTCCCCGGGACAGGGGATACGAGCAGTACTTC

abundance: once
v_gene: TRBV27
j_gene: TRBJ2-2
d_gene: -
CDR3aa: CASSLDRFTGELFF
CDR3nt: TGTGCCAGCAGTCTTGACAGGTTCACCGGGGAGCTGTTTTTT

abundance: -
v_gene: TRBV19
j_gene: TRBJ1-5
d_gene: TRBD1
CDR3aa: CASTLGQGNQPQHF
CDR3nt: TGTGCCAGTACCCTCGGACAGGGTAACCAGCCCCAGCATTTT

abundance: -
v_gene: TRBV15
j_gene: TRBJ2-5
d_gene: TRBD1
CDR3aa: CATSSDRGRETQYF
CDR3nt: TGTGCCACCAGCAGTGACAGGGGGAGGGAGACCCAGTACTTC

abundance: -
v_gene: TRBV30
j_gene: TRBJ1-6
d_gene: -
CDR3aa: CAWSVKGGAGNSPLHF
CDR3nt: TGTGCCTGGAGTGTAAAAGGGGGGGCAGGGAATTCACCCCTCCACTTT

abundance: -
v_gene: TRBV11-2
j_gene: TRBJ2-5
d_gene: TRBD2
CDR3aa: CASSPRGGSGTETQYF
CDR3nt: TGTGCCAGCAGCCCCCGCGGGGGGTCTGGTACGGAGACCCAGTACTTC

abundance: -
v_gene: TRBV4-1
j_gene: TRBJ1-5
d_gene: -
CDR3aa: CASSLSTDNQPQHF
CDR3nt: TGCGCCAGCAGCCTGTCAACTGATAATCAGCCCCAGCATTTT

abundance: -
v_gene: TRBV5-1
j_gene: TRBJ2-2
d_gene: -
CDR3aa: CASSSGGAGANTGELFF
CDR3nt: TGCGCCAGCAGTTCCGGTGGTGCGGGGGCTAACACCGGGGAGCTGTTTTTT

abundance: -
v_gene: TRBV14
j_gene: TRBJ1-6
d_gene: -
CDR3aa: CASSPSATYNSPLHF
CDR3nt: TGTGCCAGCAGCCCATCGGCGACGTATAATTCACCCCTCCACTTT

abundance: -
v_gene: TRBV5-8
j_gene: TRBJ2-5
d_gene: -
CDR3aa: CASSLGLAQETQYF
CDR3nt: TGTGCCAGCAGCTTGGGTTTAGCCCAAGAGACCCAGTACTTC

abundance: -
v_gene: TRBV12-5
j_gene: TRBJ2-3
d_gene: TRBD2
CDR3aa: CASGLRSGGTDTQYF
CDR3nt: TGTGCTAGTGGTTTGCGTAGCGGGGGCACAGATACGCAGTATTTT

abundance: once
v_gene: TRBV7-9
j_gene: TRBJ1-4
d_gene: -
CDR3aa: CASSPDGTAKLFF
CDR3nt: TGTGCCAGCAGCCCCGACGGGACGGCCAAACTGTTTTTT

abundance: few
v_gene: TRBV5-6
j_gene: TRBJ1-6
d_gene: TRBD1
CDR3aa: CASSLLDRGDSPLHF
CDR3nt: TGTGCCAGCAGCTTGCTGGACAGGGGCGATTCACCCCTCCACTTT

abundance: -
v_gene: TRBV6-5
j_gene: TRBJ1-4
d_gene: TRBD1
CDR3aa: CARQGAQGEKLFF
CDR3nt: TGTGCCAGACAGGGGGCGCAGGGGGAAAAACTGTTTTTT